The 26 T cell receptor beta chains in this list originate from one sample, sequenced in a study of cytomegalovirus exposure and HLA in healthy donors. The PCR was carried out with 60 Vbeta primers and 13 Jbeta primers. Sequenced by immunoSEQ multiplex PCR; TCRdb stores in-frame clones only, minus some. The sample holds fewer than 200,000 clones, about four fifths seen once. Source material: PBMCs. The receptors were sampled from a woman in her thirties in good health and CMV-seropositive.

CDR3 nucleotides: TGCGCCAGCAGCTTGGGGTCCGGGGACAGGATGCAGCAGTTCTTC. Its protein product is CASSLGSGDRMQQFF. The J gene is TRBJ2-1, the V gene TRBV5-1; TRBD1 matches at 8 bases. Germline-derived CDR1 and CDR2 are SGHRS and YFSETQ. The CDR3 spans 15 residues. V dropped 0 bases and J dropped 11; count of bases not matched to a gene: 10.

This chain joins TRBV30 and TRBJ2-5, with D tentatively TRBD1 (5 bases). Trimming shortened V by 2 bases and J by 0 bases, and 7 bases separated the two germline ends. CDR3 length equals 13 residues. The germline CDR1 and CDR2 sequences are GTSNPN and SVGIG (reference sequence). The CDR3 region is CAWSKGDQETQYF. CDR3 nucleotide sequence: TGTGCCTGGAGTAAAGGGGACCAAGAGACCCAGTACTTC. The full variable domain, completed using reference TRBV30 and TRBJ2-5, is SQTIHQWPATLVQPVGSPLSLECTVEGTSNPNLYWYRQAAGRGLQLLFYSVGIGQISSEVPQNLSASRPQDRQFILSSKKLLLSDSGFYLCAWSKGDQETQYFGPGTRLLVL.

The gene calls are TRBV7-3 and TRBJ2-7; D might be TRBD2 (5 bases). The V and J ends lost 1 base and 2 bases respectively, with 12 bases between them. Germline loops: CDR1 SGHTA, CDR2 FQGTGA. The CDR3 sequence is 15 residues long. In nucleotides, the CDR3 is TGTGCCAGCAGCTTAATGTCTAGCAATACCTACGAGCAGTACTTC. It encodes CASSLMSSNTYEQYF.

The V and J genes are TRBV10-3 and TRBJ2-5; unclear D gene. Germline loops: CDR1 ENHRY, CDR2 SYGVKD. V was cut by 3 bases and J by 2 bases, with 4 bases left in between. This CDR3 has 12 amino acids. CDR3 sequence (DNA): TGTGCCATCAGTGACCCTCAAGAGACCCAGTACTTC. Protein sequence: CAISDPQETQYF.

V gene TRBV10-3 combines with J gene TRBJ1-1; 7 bases are shared with TRBD1. This CDR3 region has 15 residues. Germline V lookup: CDR1 ENHRY, CDR2 SYGVKD. Unmatched junction bases numbered 18, after V lost 10 bases and J lost 7 bases. In nucleotides, the CDR3 is TGTGCCACCACGCGACAGGGCGCTACCGCTCTTGAAGCTTTCTTT. It is translated as CATTRQGATALEAFF.

The chain recombines TRBV7-8 with TRBJ1-1, with TRBD1 identical over 10 bases. The CDR3 spans 16 residues. Germline V gene data show CDR1 as SGHVS and CDR2 as FQNEAQ. The V segment lost 3 bases and the J segment 4 bases; nucleotides outside the gene matches: 8. The CDR3 region is CASSLGTGVWGTEAFF. The CDR3 DNA follows: TGTGCCAGCAGCTTGGGGACAGGGGTTTGGGGCACTGAAGCTTTCTTT.

The chain employs TRBV4-1 and TRBJ2-1, with TRBD1 matching 9 bases. Germline CDR1 MGHRA, CDR2 YSYEKL. The CDR3 totals 17 residues. With 1 base clipped from V and 2 bases from J, the junction kept 6 bases outside the gene matches. The CDR3 coding sequence is TGCGCCAGCAGCCAAGCCTCGGGACAGGGTACCTACAATGAGCAGTTCTTC. Its protein product is CASSQASGQGTYNEQFF.

The V and J genes are TRBV5-1 and TRBJ2-3; TRBD1 is a possible D gene (6 bases). CDR3 length: 16 residues. The V gene's germline CDR1 is SGHRS and CDR2 YFSETQ. Deletions cut 0 bases from V and 4 bases from J, with 15 bases between. The CDR3 DNA is TGCGCCAGCAGCTTGGGCCCTACAGGGAGCCCAGATACGCAGTATTTT. Translating it yields CASSLGPTGSPDTQYF.

V is TRBV27 and J is TRBJ1-2; the match to TRBD1 covers 8 bases. V shed 6 bases, J shed 2 bases, and the junction held 8 bases outside the gene matches. CDR3 length: 15 residues. Germline V CDR1 and CDR2: MNHEY, SMNVEV (reference sequence). Here the CDR3 DNA reads TGTGCCAGCAGCTCCCGTGGGGACAGGAACTATGGCTACACCTTC. Translated, it gives CASSSRGDRNYGYTF.

The rearrangement joins TRBV7-6 to TRBJ2-6; 9 bases align to TRBD1. V lost 5 bases, J lost 4 bases, and 9 bases stayed unmatched. CDR1 SGHVS and CDR2 FNYEAQ come from the germline V gene. The CDR3 length is 17 residues. The CDR3 region has the DNA TGTGCCAGCAGCGCCTTACAGGGGGCGGCGGGGGCCAACGTCCTGACTTTC. Its protein is CASSALQGAAGANVLTF.

This chain joins TRBV27 and TRBJ1-2; D is unresolved. The CDR3 sequence is 13 residues long. V was clipped by 3 bases and J by 2 bases, with 7 bases between them. CDR1 is MNHEY and CDR2 is SMNVEV in the germline V gene (reference sequence). CDR3 in amino acids: CASSLYKNYGYTF. For the CDR3, the DNA is TGTGCCAGCAGTTTGTACAAAAACTATGGCTACACCTTC.

The chain combines TRBV6-5 with TRBJ2-5; no reliable D call. Germline V CDR1 and CDR2: MNHEY, SVGAGI. The length of the CDR3 is 13 residues. Trimming pared 6 bases from V and 2 bases from J, leaving 10 bases between. CDR3 DNA: TGTGCCAGCAGCCGCCCGGGTCAAGAGACCCAGTACTTC. Amino acids: CASSRPGQETQYF.

This clone showed up just a few times. V is TRBV5-6 and J is TRBJ2-5, with D perhaps matching TRBD1 (8 bases). The DNA end is more similar to TRBJ2-7, so the J call may be wrong. The CDR3 spans 15 residues. CDR1 SGHDT and CDR2 YYEEEE come from the germline V gene. Here the CDR3 reads CASSSQGAGVYEQYF. The CDR3 DNA reads TGTGCCAGCAGCTCCCAGGGGGCGGGAGTATACGAGCAGTACTTC.

The chain combines TRBV30 with TRBJ1-5; a possible D gene is TRBD1 (5 bases). Germline loops: CDR1 GTSNPN, CDR2 SVGIG (reference sequence). Trimming stripped 5 bases from V and 5 bases from J, with 10 bases between. The CDR3 has 12 amino acids. In DNA form, the CDR3 reads TGTGCCTGGGGACACGTAGATCAGCCCCAGCATTTT. Its translation: CAWGHVDQPQHF.

The chain uses TRBV25-1 and TRBJ2-5, with 9 bases identical to TRBD2. Germline V gene sequence: CDR1 MGHDK, CDR2 SYGVNS. V trimming: 6 bases; J trimming: 1 base; junction bases outside the gene matches: 3. CDR3 length: 14 amino acids. Written as DNA, the CDR3 is TGTGCCAGCAGGGGAGCGGGGGGCCAAGAGACCCAGTACTTC. Its translation is CASRGAGGQETQYF.

This clone was counted only a few times. V usage is TRBV29-1 and J usage is TRBJ2-5; the match to TRBD1 covers 8 bases. V shed 6 bases, J shed 2 bases, and the junction held 8 bases outside the gene matches. The V gene's germline CDR1 is SQVTM and CDR2 ANQGSEA. There are 14 residues in the CDR3. As DNA, the CDR3 is TGCAGCGTAATACAGGGGGACCCTCAAGAGACCCAGTACTTC. Its protein product is CSVIQGDPQETQYF.

CDR3 nucleotides: TGTGCCAGCAGCTTATTGAGAGGAAATGAGCAGTTCTTC. The encoded protein is CASSLLRGNEQFF. This rearrangement joins TRBV11-3 to TRBJ2-1; unclear D gene. The V gene lost 2 bases and the J gene lost 7 bases, with 9 bases spanning the gap. In germline, CDR1 is SGHNT, CDR2 YENEEA. This CDR3 has 13 residues.

The chain has TRBV5-4 and TRBJ2-1; TRBD1 is a possible D gene (5 bases). The CDR3 spans 17 residues. CDR1 and CDR2 from the germline V gene are SGHNT and YYREEE (reference sequence). The ends were cut back, 3 bases at V and 7 bases at J, with 23 bases in the middle. In DNA, the CDR3 is TGTGCCAGCAGCTCGCCAAAAATTATTAGCTCAGGGAATGAGCAGTTCTTC. Translated: CASSSPKIISSGNEQFF.

The chain has TRBV30 and TRBJ1-1; tentative D call: TRBD1 (6 bases). Per germline, CDR1 GTSNPN and CDR2 SVGIG (reference sequence). The CDR3 runs 16 residues. Trimming removed 0 bases at V and 5 bases at J, with 19 bases between. CDR3: CAWSVPVTGSGTEAFF. Here the CDR3 DNA reads TGTGCCTGGAGTGTACCGGTAACAGGGTCCGGGACTGAAGCTTTCTTT.

This rearrangement joins TRBV4-1 to TRBJ2-2; weak D call: TRBD2 (6 bases). Trimming cost V 6 bases and J 6 bases, with 20 bases left between them. Germline values: CDR1 MGHRA, CDR2 YSYEKL. The CDR3 loop spans 16 amino acids. The CDR3, as DNA: TGCGCCAGCAGTGGAGGGTCTTTATCCCCCCCCGGGGAGCTGTTTTTT. It yields the protein CASSGGSLSPPGELFF.

This clone was counted once. V and J are TRBV7-3 and TRBJ2-5, with D tentatively TRBD2 (6 bases). With 2 bases removed from V and 5 bases from J, the gap between germline ends came to 12 bases. This CDR3 is 14 amino acids long. Germline CDR1 reads SGHTA; CDR2 reads FQGTGA. Here the CDR3 DNA reads TGTGCCAGCAGCTTATATGTCGGGAGCGAGACCCAGTACTTC. The encoded protein is CASSLYVGSETQYF.

The gene calls are TRBV29-1 and TRBJ1-2; 9 bases align to TRBD1. The CDR3 covers 13 residues. The germline gives CDR1 SQVTM, CDR2 ANQGSEA. V trimming: 6 bases; J trimming: 2 bases; junction bases outside the gene matches: 4. The CDR3 spells CSVGTGPNYGYTF. The CDR3 DNA sequence: TGCAGCGTCGGGACAGGGCCAAACTATGGCTACACCTTC.

The genes are TRBV6-1 and TRBJ2-3, with TRBD2 matching over 9 bases. The CDR3 contains 15 residues. With 2 bases clipped from V and 6 bases from J, the junction kept 6 bases outside the gene matches. Germline CDR1 and CDR2: MNHNS and SASEGT. CDR3 loop: CASSEPVAGGDTQYF. In DNA, the CDR3 is TGTGCCAGCAGTGAACCCGTGGCGGGAGGGGATACGCAGTATTTT.

The chain has TRBV6-5 and TRBJ2-1, with 7 bases identical to TRBD2. The V segment lost 8 bases and the J segment 3 bases; nucleotides outside the gene matches: 10. Germline lookup yields CDR1 MNHEY and CDR2 SVGAGI. The CDR3 loop spans 15 amino acids. The CDR3 DNA is TGTGCCAGCGGACCTCTAGCGGCCATCTACAATGAGCAGTTCTTC. Its protein product is CASGPLAAIYNEQFF.

The chain is built from TRBV4-1 and TRBJ1-6, with no clear D. This CDR3 is built from 13 residues. From germline, CDR1 is MGHRA and CDR2 YSYEKL. Trimming removed 4 bases from V and 7 bases from J, with 8 bases in between. The CDR3 nucleotides read TGCGCCAGCAGCCGAACAGTAAATTCACCCCTCCACTTT. It yields the protein CASSRTVNSPLHF.

The chain employs TRBV10-3 and TRBJ1-2, with TRBD1 matching over 7 bases. From germline, CDR1 is ENHRY and CDR2 SYGVKD. V shed 0 bases and J 4 bases; nucleotides not matched to a gene: 8. This CDR3 comprises 16 residues. CDR3 bases: TGTGCCATCAGTGAGTCCCGACAGGGTCAAACCTATGGCTACACCTTC. Translation gives CAISESRQGQTYGYTF.